A single sample gave rise to the 2 T cell receptor beta chains below, sequenced in a study of blood T cell repertoires in COVID-19. Clones were sequenced by immunoSEQ multiplex PCR, and TCRdb holds only the in-frame ones, with some missing. The table has some 96,000 clones, more than 85% seen once. Sequencing was performed on peripheral blood. Source of these receptors: a man aged 50-60 years with active COVID-19.

The V and J genes are TRBV2 and TRBJ1-1, with D perhaps TRBD1 (6 bases). Trimming pared 4 bases from V and 1 base from J, leaving 16 bases between. Germline V CDR1 and CDR2: SNHLY, FYNNEI. This CDR3 is 16 amino acids long. CDR3 nucleotide sequence: TGTGCCAGCAGTGGCCCACAGGGAGAGGCGAACACTGAAGCTTTCTTT. Its translation is CASSGPQGEANTEAFF.

The rearrangement joins TRBV7-9 to TRBJ2-2; 8 nucleotides align to TRBD1. The CDR3 sequence is 15 residues long. The V segment lost 5 bases and the J segment 4 bases; nucleotides outside the gene matches: 6. In germline, CDR1 is SEHNR, CDR2 FQNEAQ (reference sequence). CDR3 sequence reads: CASSPKDRATGELFF. CDR3 coding DNA: TGTGCCAGCAGCCCCAAGGACAGGGCCACCGGGGAGCTGTTTTTT.